Reported below is one T cell receptor beta chain. Its antigen is still unknown. The junction departs from germline at one end; a sequencing error may be responsible. The CDR3 is 17 residues long. Germline CDR1 reads SSHAT; CDR2 reads FNYEAQ (reference sequence). These data are taken from a study of T cells in Graves' hyperthyroidism and ophthalmopathy. Across the whole study: Pretreatment peripheral blood was obtained at initial diagnosis.

Points from the study as a whole: Peripheral blood also featured most of the thyroid clonotypes expanded above 0.001.

Newly diagnosed hyperthyroidism patients aged 18 to 65 years had disease lasting under 2 months. Patients were excluded because of uncontrolled infection, other autoimmune disease, pregnancy or lactation. The CDR3 regions of TCR beta were amplified from RNA transcripts. First-round RT-PCR with HTBI primers amplified the TCR CDR3 region. TCRdb reprocessed the multiplex PCR reads with MiXCR, giving one entry per CDR3 protein. The sample includes 300,000 or so distinct CDR3 sequences, roughly 15% seen only once; the top ten take around a third. V gene TRBV7-7 combines with J gene TRBJ2-5, with D tentatively TRBD2 (6 bases). Sequencing was performed on blood. The origin of this receptor is a man aged 30 to 45 with Graves' hyperthyroidism. This CDR3 is CASSFSQSGGEGETQYF. CDR3 nucleotides: TGTGCTAGCAGCTTCTCCCAGTCCGGGGGAGAAGGAGAGACCCAGTACTTC.